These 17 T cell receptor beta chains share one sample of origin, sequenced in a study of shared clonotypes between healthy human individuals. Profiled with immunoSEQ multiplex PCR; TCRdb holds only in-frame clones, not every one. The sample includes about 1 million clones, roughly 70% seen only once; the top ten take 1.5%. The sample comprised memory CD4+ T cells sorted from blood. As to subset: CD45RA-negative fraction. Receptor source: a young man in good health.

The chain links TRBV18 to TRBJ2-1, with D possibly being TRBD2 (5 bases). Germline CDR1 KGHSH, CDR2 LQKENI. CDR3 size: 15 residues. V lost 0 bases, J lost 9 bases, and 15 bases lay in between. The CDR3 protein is CASSPPPRQLGEQFF. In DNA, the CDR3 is TGTGCCAGCTCACCACCCCCTCGGCAACTAGGTGAGCAGTTCTTC.

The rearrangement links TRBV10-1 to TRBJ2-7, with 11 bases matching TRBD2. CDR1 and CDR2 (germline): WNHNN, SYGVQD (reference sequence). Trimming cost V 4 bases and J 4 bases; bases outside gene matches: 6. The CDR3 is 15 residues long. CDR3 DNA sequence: TGCGCCAGCAGTGCCTTACTAGCGGGAGCGTACGAGCAGTACTTC. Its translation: CASSALLAGAYEQYF.

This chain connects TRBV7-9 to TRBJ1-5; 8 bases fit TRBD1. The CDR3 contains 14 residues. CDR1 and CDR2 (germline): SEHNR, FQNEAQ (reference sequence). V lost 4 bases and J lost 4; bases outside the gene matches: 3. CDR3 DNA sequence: TGTGCCAGCAGCTCTCGGACAGGGAATCAGCCCCAGCATTTT. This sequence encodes CASSSRTGNQPQHF.

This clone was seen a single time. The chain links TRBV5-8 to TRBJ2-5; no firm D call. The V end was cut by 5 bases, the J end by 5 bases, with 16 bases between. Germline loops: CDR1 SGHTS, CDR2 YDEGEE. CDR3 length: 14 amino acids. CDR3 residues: CASSRDRQAETQYF. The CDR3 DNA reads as TGTGCCAGCAGTAGAGACCGGCAGGCGGAGACCCAGTACTTC.

The CDR3 loop is CASSPPGAYGYTF. CDR3 DNA sequence: TGTGCCAGCAGCCCTCCGGGGGCGTATGGCTACACCTTC. The V and J genes are TRBV7-2 and TRBJ1-2, with TRBD1 as a possible D gene (6 bases). Trimming removed 5 bases at V and 5 bases at J, with 12 bases between. Per germline, CDR1 SGHTA and CDR2 FQGNSA. The CDR3 spans 13 residues. Complete variable domain (other parts from reference TRBV7-2 and TRBJ1-2): GAGVSQSPSNKVTEKGKDVELRCDPISGHTALYWYRQSLGQGLEFLIYFQGNSAPDKSGLPSDRFSAERTGGSVSTLTIQRTQQEDSAVYLCASSPPGAYGYTFGSGTRLTVV.

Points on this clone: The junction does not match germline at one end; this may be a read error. CDR3 DNA: TGTGCCAGCAGTGATCATTGGAGATGGGACTTT. This sequence encodes CASSDHWRWDF. V usage is TRBV6-1 and J usage is TRBJ1-6; D is unclear. CDR1 MNHNS and CDR2 SASEGT come from the germline V gene. This CDR3 has 11 amino acids.

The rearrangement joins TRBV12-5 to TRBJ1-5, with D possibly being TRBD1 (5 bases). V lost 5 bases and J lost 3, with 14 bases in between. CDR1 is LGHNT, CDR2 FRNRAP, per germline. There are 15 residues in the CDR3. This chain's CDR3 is CASGTGVGDNQPQHF. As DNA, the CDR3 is TGTGCTAGTGGTACGGGGGTGGGGGACAATCAGCCCCAGCATTTT.

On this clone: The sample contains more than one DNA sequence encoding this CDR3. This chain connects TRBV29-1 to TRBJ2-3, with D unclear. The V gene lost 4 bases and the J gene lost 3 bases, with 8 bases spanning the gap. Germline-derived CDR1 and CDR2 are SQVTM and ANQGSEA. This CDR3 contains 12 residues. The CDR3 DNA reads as TGCAGCGTTGCTGAGCTAACAGATACGCAGTATTTT. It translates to CSVAELTDTQYF.

CDR3 nucleotide sequence: TGTGCCAGCAGCTCCACGTGGGGGCGGAACACTGAAGCTTTCTTT. It codes for CASSSTWGRNTEAFF. The V gene is TRBV5-6, the J gene TRBJ1-1; perhaps TRBD1 as D (6 bases). Germline V lookup: CDR1 SGHDT, CDR2 YYEEEE. The CDR3 is made up of 15 amino acids. V was shortened by 3 bases and J by 1 base, with 13 bases between the two germline ends.

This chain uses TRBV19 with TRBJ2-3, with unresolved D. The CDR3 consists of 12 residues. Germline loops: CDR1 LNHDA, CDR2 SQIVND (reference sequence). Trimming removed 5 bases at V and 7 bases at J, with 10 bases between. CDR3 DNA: TGTGCCAGTAGTTTAGGGCCTTATACGCAGTATTTT. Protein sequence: CASSLGPYTQYF.

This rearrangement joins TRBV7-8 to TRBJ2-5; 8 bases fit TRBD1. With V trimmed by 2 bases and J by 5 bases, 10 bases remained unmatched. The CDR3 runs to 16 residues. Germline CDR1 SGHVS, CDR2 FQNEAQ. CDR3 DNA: TGTGCCAGCAGCTTAATTCGAGGCAGGGGGCCGGAGACCCAGTACTTC. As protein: CASSLIRGRGPETQYF.

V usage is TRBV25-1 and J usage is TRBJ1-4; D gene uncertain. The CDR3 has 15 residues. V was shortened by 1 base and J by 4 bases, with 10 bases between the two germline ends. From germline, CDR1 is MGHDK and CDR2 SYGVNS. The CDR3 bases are TGTGCCAGCAGTGAATGGGCAAGGCTTAATGAAAAACTGTTTTTT. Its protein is CASSEWARLNEKLFF.

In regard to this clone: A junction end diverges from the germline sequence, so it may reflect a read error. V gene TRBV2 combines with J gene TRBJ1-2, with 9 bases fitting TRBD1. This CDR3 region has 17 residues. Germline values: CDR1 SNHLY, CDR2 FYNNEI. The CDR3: CASSGDRAKSTKYGYTF. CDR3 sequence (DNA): TGTGCCAGCAGTGGGGACAGGGCCAAATCCACTAAGTATGGCTACACCTTC.

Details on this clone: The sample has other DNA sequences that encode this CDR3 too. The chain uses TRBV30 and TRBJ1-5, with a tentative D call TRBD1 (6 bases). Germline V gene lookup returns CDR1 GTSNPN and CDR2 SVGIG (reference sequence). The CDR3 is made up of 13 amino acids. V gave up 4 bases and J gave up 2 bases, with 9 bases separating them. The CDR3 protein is CAWTPGGNQPQHF. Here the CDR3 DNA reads TGTGCCTGGACCCCAGGGGGCAATCAGCCCCAGCATTTT.

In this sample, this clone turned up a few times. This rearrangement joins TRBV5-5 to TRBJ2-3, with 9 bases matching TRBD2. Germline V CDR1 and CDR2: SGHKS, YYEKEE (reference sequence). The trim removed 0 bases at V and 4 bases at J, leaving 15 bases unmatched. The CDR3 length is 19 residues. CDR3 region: CASSLGEFAGLARSDTQYF. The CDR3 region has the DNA TGTGCCAGCAGCTTGGGCGAATTTGCGGGACTAGCTAGGTCAGATACGCAGTATTTT.

CDR3 in DNA: TGTGCCAGCAGCGCGAACAGGGCCACGAGGGCTTTCTTT. This gives the protein CASSANRATRAFF. V is TRBV7-9 and J is TRBJ1-1, with D perhaps TRBD1 (6 bases). Germline CDR1 and CDR2: SEHNR and FQNEAQ (reference sequence). This CDR3 has 13 residues. V lost 5 bases and J lost 11, with 18 bases in between.

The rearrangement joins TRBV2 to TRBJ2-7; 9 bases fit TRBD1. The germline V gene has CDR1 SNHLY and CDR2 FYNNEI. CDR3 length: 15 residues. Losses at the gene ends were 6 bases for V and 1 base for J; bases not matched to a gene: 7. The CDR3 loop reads CASRRTGVWSYEQYF. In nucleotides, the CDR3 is TGTGCCAGCAGAAGGACAGGGGTTTGGTCCTACGAGCAGTACTTC.